This TCR beta chain was profiled in a study of Graves' ophthalmopathy and Graves' hyperthyroidism. Whole-study findings and limits: Blood was where most expanded thyroid clonotypes above 0.001 frequency also turned up.

Excluded were patients with other autoimmune diseases, uncontrolled infections, pregnancy or lactation. The diagnosis was founded upon clinical symptoms, serum thyroxine, TRAb, thyroid ultrasound and orbital computed tomography. The PBMCs used were ones drawn from over 9.5 ml of fresh peripheral blood. The sequenced template was RNA, covering the TCR beta CDR3 region. Second-round multiplex PCR came after a first-round RT-PCR that employed HTBI primers. MiXCR, applied by TCRdb to the multiplex PCR reads, yields one record per CDR3 protein. The data contain 300,000 to 450,000 distinct CDR3 sequences, about a sixth of them singletons. On this clonotype itself: What it recognizes is unknown. The junction departs from the called germline gene at one end, perhaps through a read error.

CDR1 SGHNT and CDR2 YYREEE come from the germline V gene (reference sequence). The CDR3 totals 15 residues. The TCR comes from an adult woman with stable Graves' hyperthyroidism. The chain couples TRBV5-4 to TRBJ2-2; D could derive from TRBD1 or TRBD2 (5 bases each). Sequenced: peripheral blood. CDR3 DNA: TGTGCCAGCAGCCGCCTAGGGGCGCCACCCGGGGAGCTGTTGTTT. Translating gives CASSRLGAPPGELLF.